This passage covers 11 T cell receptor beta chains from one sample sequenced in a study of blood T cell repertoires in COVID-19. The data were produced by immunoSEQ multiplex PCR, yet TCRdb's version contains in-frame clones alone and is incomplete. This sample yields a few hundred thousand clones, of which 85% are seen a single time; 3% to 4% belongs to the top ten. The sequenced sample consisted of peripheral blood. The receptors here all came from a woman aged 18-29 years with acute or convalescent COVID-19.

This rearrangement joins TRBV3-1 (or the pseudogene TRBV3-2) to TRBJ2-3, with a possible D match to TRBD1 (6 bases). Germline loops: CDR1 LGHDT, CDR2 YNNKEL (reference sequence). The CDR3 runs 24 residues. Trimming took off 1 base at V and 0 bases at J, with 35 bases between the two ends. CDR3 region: CASSQVFVNSLGAYSLKSTDTQYF. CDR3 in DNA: TGTGCCAGCAGCCAAGTTTTCGTGAATTCCTTGGGGGCCTATAGCCTTAAAAGCACAGATACGCAGTATTTT.

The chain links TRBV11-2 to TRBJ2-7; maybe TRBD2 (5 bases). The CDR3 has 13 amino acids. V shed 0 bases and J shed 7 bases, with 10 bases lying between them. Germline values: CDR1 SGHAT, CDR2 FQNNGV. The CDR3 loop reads CASSLELSGEQYF. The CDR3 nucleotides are TGTGCCAGCAGCTTAGAACTATCGGGGGAGCAGTACTTC.

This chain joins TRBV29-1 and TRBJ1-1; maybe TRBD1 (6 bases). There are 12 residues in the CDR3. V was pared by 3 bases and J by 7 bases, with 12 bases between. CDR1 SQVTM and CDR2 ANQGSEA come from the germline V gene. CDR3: CSVEQGLGEAFF. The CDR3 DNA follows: TGCAGCGTTGAGCAGGGGTTGGGTGAAGCTTTCTTT.

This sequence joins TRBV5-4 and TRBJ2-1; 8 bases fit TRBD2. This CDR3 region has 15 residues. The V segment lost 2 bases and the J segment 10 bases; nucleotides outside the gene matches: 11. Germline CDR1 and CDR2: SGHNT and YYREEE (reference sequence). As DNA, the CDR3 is TGTGCCAGCAGCTTTGGAGCGGGGGCCGGGGGAGAGCAGTTCTTC. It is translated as CASSFGAGAGGEQFF.

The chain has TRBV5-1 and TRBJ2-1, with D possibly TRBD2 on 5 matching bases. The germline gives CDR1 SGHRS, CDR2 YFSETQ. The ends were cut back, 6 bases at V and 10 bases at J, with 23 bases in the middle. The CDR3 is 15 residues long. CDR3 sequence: CASTQGLGGVTEQFF. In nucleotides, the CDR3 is TGCGCCAGCACGCAAGGGCTCGGAGGAGTCACCGAGCAGTTCTTC. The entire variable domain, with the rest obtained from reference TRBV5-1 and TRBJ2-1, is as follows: KAGVTQTPRYLIKTRGQQVTLSCSPISGHRSVSWYQQTPGQGLQFLFEYFSETQRNKGNFPGRFSGRQFSNSRSEMNVSTLELGDSALYLCASTQGLGGVTEQFFGPGTRLTVL.

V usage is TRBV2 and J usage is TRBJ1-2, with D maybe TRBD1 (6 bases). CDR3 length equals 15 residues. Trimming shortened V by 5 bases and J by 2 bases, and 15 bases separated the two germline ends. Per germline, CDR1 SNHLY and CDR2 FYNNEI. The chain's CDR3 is CASSLGTIVNYGYTF. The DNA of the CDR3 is TGTGCCAGCAGTCTGGGGACAATCGTGAACTATGGCTACACCTTC.

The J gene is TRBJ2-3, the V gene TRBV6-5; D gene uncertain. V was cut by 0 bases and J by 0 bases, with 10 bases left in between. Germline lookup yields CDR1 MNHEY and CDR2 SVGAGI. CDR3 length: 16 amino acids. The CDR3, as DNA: TGTGCCAGCAGTTACTCGTCAGTCGTAAGCACAGATACGCAGTATTTT. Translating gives CASSYSSVVSTDTQYF.

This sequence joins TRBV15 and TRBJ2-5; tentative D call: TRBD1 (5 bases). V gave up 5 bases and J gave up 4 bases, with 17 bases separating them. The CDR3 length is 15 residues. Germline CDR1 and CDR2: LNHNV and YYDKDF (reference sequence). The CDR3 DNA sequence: TGTGCCACCAGCTTCCCCCCCATAGGGGCAGAGACCCAGTACTTC. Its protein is CATSFPPIGAETQYF. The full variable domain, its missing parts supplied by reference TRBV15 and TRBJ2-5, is DAMVIQNPRYQVTQFGKPVTLSCSQTLNHNVMYWYQQKSSQAPKLLFHYYDKDFNNEADTPDNFQSRRPNTSFCFLDIRSPGLGDTAMYLCATSFPPIGAETQYFGPGTRLLVL.

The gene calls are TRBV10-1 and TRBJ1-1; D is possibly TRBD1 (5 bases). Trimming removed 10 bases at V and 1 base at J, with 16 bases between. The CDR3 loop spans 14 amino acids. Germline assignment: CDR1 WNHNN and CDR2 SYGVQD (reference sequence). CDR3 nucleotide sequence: TGCGCCATCTTAGAACACAGGAGGAACACTGAAGCTTTCTTT. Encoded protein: CAILEHRRNTEAFF.

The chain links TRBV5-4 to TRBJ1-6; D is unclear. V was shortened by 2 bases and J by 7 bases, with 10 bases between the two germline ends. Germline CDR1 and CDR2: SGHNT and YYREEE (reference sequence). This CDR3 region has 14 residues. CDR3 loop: CASSLGPGNSPLHF. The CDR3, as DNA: TGTGCCAGCAGCTTAGGGCCGGGAAATTCACCCCTCCACTTT.

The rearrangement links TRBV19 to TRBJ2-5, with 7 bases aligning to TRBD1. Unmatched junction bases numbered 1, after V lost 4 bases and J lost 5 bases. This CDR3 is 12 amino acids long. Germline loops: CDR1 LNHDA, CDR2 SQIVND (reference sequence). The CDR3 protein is CASSTRGETQYF. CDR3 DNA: TGTGCCAGTAGTACCAGGGGGGAGACCCAGTACTTC.